The entry that follows covers one T cell receptor (beta chain) sequence. These data are taken from a study of CD8 T cells in Susac syndrome. The sequenced target, TCR beta, came from blood CD8+ and CD4+ T cells. Purification of the CD8+ and CD4+ T cells relied on negative isolation, and TEMRA cells underwent FACS enrichment. An amount of RNA that ranged from roughly 0.5 to 1 ug was reverse transcribed with random hexamers. Amplification of TCR beta CDR3 spanned 54 Vbeta and 13 Jbeta via immunoSEQ multiplex PCR. MiXCR was run by TCRdb on the immunoSEQ multiplex PCR reads, yielding one entry per CDR3 protein. Among about 200,000 distinct CDR3 sequences listed, more than 90% were seen once. Sequences were obtained from CD4+ T cells from PBMCs. This TCR was sampled from a human donor with multiple sclerosis.

CDR3 residues: CASSLGLVSEQYF. The CDR3 DNA reads as TGTGCCAGCAGCCTGGGGCTAGTCTCCGAGCAGTACTTC. The rearrangement links TRBV3-1 to TRBJ2-7; D might be TRBD1 (5 bases). Germline V CDR1 and CDR2: LGHDT, YNNKEL (reference sequence). This CDR3 is built from 13 residues. Trimming took 4 bases from V and 6 from J, leaving 13 bases between them.